The rows below give T cell receptor beta chains drawn from one sample of a study of early T cells in non-severe SARS-CoV-2 infection. One entry per CDR3 protein results from TCRdb running MiXCR on the 5' RACE reads. The sample records about 53,000 distinct CDR3 sequences, 10% to 15% being singletons. The sequences come from whole blood, collected at baseline. These receptor sequences come from an adult who was a healthcare worker with PCR-confirmed SARS-CoV-2 infection or an uninfected control (not recorded which). The CDR3 runs from the conserved cysteine through the conserved F or W. A D gene is named only where the DNA matches it firmly. Only part of the rows carry a size: once, few, many, or a class if the clone is expanded.

clone_size: many
v_call: TRBV2
d_call: -
j_call: TRBJ2-3
cdr3_aa: CASLQRAQLTDTQYF
cdr3_nt: TGTGCCAGCCTCCAACGGGCCCAACTCACAGATACGCAGTATTTT

clone_size: -
v_call: TRBV5-6
d_call: -
j_call: TRBJ1-5
cdr3_aa: CASSLGNNQPQHF
cdr3_nt: TGTGCCAGCAGCTTGGGAAACAATCAGCCCCAGCATTTT

clone_size: -
v_call: TRBV7-6
d_call: TRBD2
j_call: TRBJ2-3
cdr3_aa: CASSLGLLAGTSTDTQYF
cdr3_nt: TGTGCCAGCAGCTTAGGATTGTTAGCGGGGACTAGCACAGATACGCAGTATTTT

clone_size: -
v_call: TRBV3-1
d_call: -
j_call: TRBJ2-7
cdr3_aa: CASSQASISGILYF
cdr3_nt: TGTGCCAGCAGCCAAGCCTCAATTTCCGGGATCTTGTACTTC

clone_size: -
v_call: TRBV7-8
d_call: -
j_call: TRBJ1-1
cdr3_aa: CASSLAPSNTEAFF
cdr3_nt: TGTGCCAGCAGCTTAGCCCCGTCAAACACTGAAGCTTTCTTT

clone_size: -
v_call: TRBV12-3/TRBV12-4
d_call: -
j_call: TRBJ1-5
cdr3_aa: CASSPRNQPQHF
cdr3_nt: TGTGCCAGCAGTCCCCGAAATCAGCCCCAGCATTTT

clone_size: few
v_call: TRBV6-2/TRBV6-3
d_call: -
j_call: TRBJ2-5
cdr3_aa: CASTPLRPQETQYF
cdr3_nt: TGTGCCAGCACCCCTTTACGGCCCCAAGAGACCCAGTACTTC

clone_size: few
v_call: TRBV3-1
d_call: -
j_call: TRBJ2-7
cdr3_aa: CASSQTSQGLGDEQYF
cdr3_nt: TGTGCCAGCAGCCAAACCAGTCAGGGGTTAGGGGACGAGCAGTACTTC

clone_size: -
v_call: TRBV2
d_call: TRBD1
j_call: TRBJ2-6
cdr3_aa: CASAAWRQGTTGANVLTF
cdr3_nt: TGTGCCAGCGCTGCGTGGAGACAGGGTACAACTGGGGCCAACGTCCTGACTTTC

clone_size: -
v_call: TRBV11-2
d_call: -
j_call: TRBJ2-2
cdr3_aa: CASSLALGNTGELFF
cdr3_nt: TGTGCCAGCAGCTTAGCACTGGGGAACACCGGGGAGCTGTTTTTT

clone_size: -
v_call: TRBV29-1
d_call: TRBD2
j_call: TRBJ2-7
cdr3_aa: CSAGNGIAGRSYEQYF
cdr3_nt: TGCAGCGCTGGGAATGGTATAGCGGGACGGTCCTACGAGCAGTACTTC

clone_size: few
v_call: TRBV12-3/TRBV12-4
d_call: -
j_call: TRBJ2-6
cdr3_aa: CASSLGRQRSSGANVLTF
cdr3_nt: TGTGCCAGCAGTTTAGGGCGGCAGCGCTCCTCTGGGGCCAACGTCCTGACTTTC

clone_size: many
v_call: TRBV6-1
d_call: -
j_call: TRBJ1-1
cdr3_aa: CASSEGERTEAFF
cdr3_nt: TGTGCCAGCAGTGAGGGGGAGCGTACTGAAGCTTTCTTT

clone_size: many
v_call: TRBV5-8
d_call: -
j_call: TRBJ1-2
cdr3_aa: CASIPVAGGGYGYTF
cdr3_nt: TGTGCCAGCATCCCGGTAGCTGGCGGGGGATATGGCTACACCTTC

clone_size: many
v_call: TRBV12-3/TRBV12-4
d_call: -
j_call: TRBJ2-7
cdr3_aa: CASSLSRRGLNYEQYF
cdr3_nt: TGTGCCAGCAGTTTAAGTAGGAGGGGACTGAACTACGAGCAGTACTTC

clone_size: -
v_call: TRBV5-4
d_call: -
j_call: TRBJ1-5
cdr3_aa: CASSRGSNQPQHF
cdr3_nt: TGTGCCAGCAGCAGAGGCTCGAATCAGCCCCAGCATTTT

clone_size: once
v_call: TRBV28
d_call: -
j_call: TRBJ2-7
cdr3_aa: CASSSGNYEQYF
cdr3_nt: TGTGCCAGCAGCTCAGGAAACTACGAGCAGTACTTC

clone_size: few
v_call: TRBV27
d_call: -
j_call: TRBJ2-7
cdr3_aa: CASTSSFQGRYSYEQYF
cdr3_nt: TGTGCCAGCACCTCCTCCTTTCAGGGCAGGTACTCCTACGAGCAGTACTTC

clone_size: few
v_call: TRBV18
d_call: -
j_call: TRBJ1-5
cdr3_aa: CASSAIAQGMSNQPQHF
cdr3_nt: TGTGCCAGCTCAGCTATAGCCCAGGGGATGAGCAATCAGCCCCAGCATTTT

clone_size: few
v_call: TRBV10-3
d_call: TRBD2
j_call: TRBJ2-1
cdr3_aa: CAISESGLAGTQGPNEQFF
cdr3_nt: TGTGCCATCAGTGAGTCCGGACTAGCGGGGACTCAGGGTCCAAATGAGCAGTTCTTC

clone_size: many
v_call: TRBV18
d_call: TRBD1
j_call: TRBJ2-5
cdr3_aa: CASSPPQGAAETQYF
cdr3_nt: TGTGCCAGCTCACCACCGCAGGGGGCGGCGGAGACCCAGTACTTC

clone_size: few
v_call: TRBV18
d_call: TRBD1
j_call: TRBJ2-7
cdr3_aa: CASSPRDRGYEQYF
cdr3_nt: TGTGCCAGCTCACCAAGGGACAGAGGGTACGAGCAGTACTTC